This T cell receptor (beta chain) came from a study of T-cell memory formation after mild COVID-19 (dated by TCRdb to the early 2020s). About the study as a whole: TCR sequence clusters from the two donors were found to be largely donor specific. T-cell clones expanding and contracting after mild COVID-19 in a couple of donors were tracked by longitudinal TCRalpha and TCRbeta repertoire sequencing. Two young, previously healthy adult volunteers made up the cohort, one male and one female.

The CDR3 goes from the cysteine to the phenylalanine over 15 residues. The DNA shown is the 45-base CDR3, in frame from base 1. The germline V gene gives CDR1 as MNHEY and CDR2 as SVGEGT. Trimming takes 2 bases off V and 7 bases off J; junction bases not matched to a gene: 9. Here is what the overall study found, with its caveats: Some responding clones were found in pre-infection memory, which suggests that pre-existing cross-reactive memory T cells took part in the SARS-CoV-2 response. Contracting CD4+ clones were found mainly in CM and EM memory subsets, while CD8+ clones were enriched in EMRA. Clones that contracted from day 15 to 85 showed balanced CD4/CD8 phenotypes, whereas a second wave of clones that expanded from day 15 to 37 leaned towards CD4+. The second-wave clones that peaked on day 37 were not confirmed to be SARS-CoV-2 specific. Only a couple of mild cases were covered in the study, and larger cohorts including severe cases with pre-infection samples were considered necessary.

Details on this clonotype: It lacks a known antigen. Per-base quality was not reported, and no clone a single base away is much larger than it.

Ficoll-Paque density gradient centrifugation was used to isolate PBMCs. TCRdb shows the sequencer as Illumina NovaSeq 6000. TCRalpha and TCRbeta cDNA libraries were built by 5'RACE with constant-segment primers, adding sample barcodes and unique molecular identifiers. Trizol reagent was used to extract RNA from every sample. Library amplification was performed in two PCR steps, and a second sample barcode and Illumina TruSeq adapters were introduced in the second step. Sequencing of the libraries was done on an Illumina NovaSeq, producing 2 x 150 bp paired-end reads. In the source study's methods: The reads were demultiplexed and collapsed into UMI-guided consensus sequences using migec v1.2.7. Using mixcr v2.1.11, the UMI consensuses were aligned to TRA and TRB V and J templates and assembled into clonotypes. Expanded or contracted clonotypes were those called significant by both edgeR and NoisET, with noise models trained on biological replicates. For edgeR calls, the cutoffs were a false discovery rate-adjusted p below 0.01 and a log2 fold-change threshold of 1. As an exploratory analysis of dynamics, PCA with hierarchical clustering was applied to max-normalized trajectories of the 1000 most abundant clonotypes. The CD4 or CD8 phenotype of responding clones was assigned using the separately sequenced CD4+ and CD8+ repertoires. TCRdb ran its own pipeline on the public reads, namely fastp trimming at Q25 and MiXCR clone calling, and kept in-frame beta chains. Rows are unified per CDR3 protein, each entry keeping the most common DNA and genes. The V and J calls shown here were made by TCRdb, not taken from the authors' results. For this sample there are hundreds of thousands of distinct CDR3 sequences; about 20% appear just once. Approximately 8.4% of the sample is taken by the ten largest.

The sequenced material came from PBMCs or a T cell subset sorted from them (not recorded which). The chain couples TRBV6-2 or TRBV6-3 to TRBJ2-7; 9 bases in between match TRBD2. The origin of this receptor is an adult woman who had mild COVID-19 (a few samples of this study predate the infection). The sample titles of this study are shuffled in the database, so cell type and time point are left out; the donor was told from shared clones. The nucleotide sequence is TGTGCCAGCAGTTACGGGGCTAGCGGGATCATAGAGCAGTACTTC. It is translated as CASSYGASGIIEQYF.